The following is a T cell receptor (beta chain) sequence with its context. In the authors' workflow: Reference gene primer amplification in the assay estimated nucleated cell counts. Using immunoSEQ multiplex PCR, the repertoire was profiled, and TCRdb retains in-frame clones only, with some absent. V, J and clone size are those of that table, while D and trimming were read from the DNA. Counted here are about 280,000 clones, around 89% occurring once; the ten biggest clones make up approximately 4%. The sample originates from a study of blood T cell repertoires in COVID-19. The study recruited people aged 18 to 89 years across approximately 24 US areas. The CDR3 is 14 amino acids.

Sequencing was performed on PBMCs or T cells enriched from blood (not recorded which). The gene calls are TRBV21-1 and TRBJ1-1; TRBD1, the D gene given by the table, was not confirmed from the DNA. TRBV21-1 is listed as a pseudogene. This clonotype originated in a woman between 25 and 40 years old with acute COVID-19. The CDR3 sequence is CASSGRQGSRGAFF. DNA for the CDR3: TGTGCCAGCAGCGGGAGACAGGGGTCAAGGGGGGCTTTCTTT.